Detailed here is one T cell receptor beta chain. What it binds is not known. The sample belongs to a study of shared clonotypes between healthy human individuals. Across the study: Per-donor plates numbered three CD4 naive, three CD4 memory, two CD8 naive and one CD8 memory. Study outcomes and limitations: Non-shared clonotypes displayed generation probabilities falling below those of clonotypes present in all four donors. Across subsets, estimated richness was generally greater for naive than for memory populations.

About 200 ng DNA, tens of thousands of T cell genomes, went into each sorted-subset replicate PCR. This table comes from immunoSEQ multiplex PCR, and its TCRdb copy is limited to in-frame clones, with some not included. The sample yields about 2.1 million clones, around 95% seen once. It was CD45RO-negative cells, positively selected for CCR7, that made up naive CD8 cells, with terminally differentiated effector memory CD45RA+ cells excluded. CDR3 length equals 18 residues. V was clipped by 5 bases and J by 2 bases; unmatched bases: 12. Per germline, CDR1 MNHEY and CDR2 SMNVEV (reference sequence). The gene calls are TRBV27 and TRBJ2-7; 13 nucleotides align to TRBD2. The TCR originated in a man between 18 and 29 years old in good health. Some clones in this sample may be carry-over from other donors' samples. The sequencing input was naive CD8+ T cells from PBMCs. CDR3 DNA sequence: TGTGCCAGCAGTCTGGGGACTAGCGGGATGTCGGCGGCCTACGAGCAGTACTTC. The encoded protein is CASSLGTSGMSAAYEQYF.